These T cell receptor beta chains were read from a single sample in a study of metastatic and nonmetastatic thyroid tumors. TCRdb reprocessed the PCR reads using MiXCR. The sample lists 25,000 to 35,000 clones, less than 14% occurring once. Sequencing was performed on blood. These TCRs come from a female donor with papillary thyroid cancer or a benign thyroid nodule (not recorded which). Some clones in this sample may be carry-over from other donors' samples. The CDR3 runs from the conserved cysteine through the conserved F or W. Each record gives: CDR3 DNA, CDR3 protein, clone size, J gene, V gene, D gene. D genes are given only for firm matches. Size values are once, few and many counts, or a class for expanded clones, and some rows have none.

TGTGCCAGCTCACCACATCCGCCTGGACAAGCTAACTATGGCTACACCTTC	CASSPHPPGQANYGYTF	NA	TRBJ1-2	TRBV18	NA
TGCAGCCCTAAAGGGACTAGCGGTTACGAGCAGTACTTC	CSPKGTSGYEQYF	NA	TRBJ2-7	TRBV20-1	TRBD2
TGTGCCAGTAGTACACCCCCCGGAGGTGGGGAGACCCAGTACTTC	CASSTPPGGGETQYF	many	TRBJ2-5	TRBV19	NA
TGCGCCAGCAGCATACGCGGGGGCTATGAGCAGTTCTTC	CASSIRGGYEQFF	many	TRBJ2-1	TRBV5-1	NA
TGTGCCAGCAGCCAAGATTTTACAGCGGGTCAGCCCCAGCATTTT	CASSQDFTAGQPQHF	many	TRBJ1-5	TRBV3-1	NA
TGTGCCAGCAGTTCGACAGGGCATTCGGAGACCCAGTACTTC	CASSSTGHSETQYF	NA	TRBJ2-5	TRBV7-9	TRBD1
TGTGCCAGCAGCCAAGATCTCCGGGCGGCATCCCCGTACTTC	CASSQDLRAASPYF	NA	TRBJ2-7	TRBV14	NA
TGCGCCAGCAGCCAAGATGGCAGGGTGGGGACTGAAGCTTTCTTT	CASSQDGRVGTEAFF	many	TRBJ1-1	TRBV4-3	NA
TGTGCCTGGAGTGTACTCGGACCGTCGAACACTGAAGCTTTCTTT	CAWSVLGPSNTEAFF	many	TRBJ1-1	TRBV30	NA
TGTGCCAGCCGGGGGGCAGGAAGAGACGAGCAGTACTTC	CASRGAGRDEQYF	many	TRBJ2-7	TRBV28	NA
TGTGCCAGGGGGCTGAGGACAGATGAAGATACGCAGTATTTT	CARGLRTDEDTQYF	many	TRBJ2-3	TRBV19	NA
TGCGCCAGCTCAAGGGGGAATCAGCCCCAGCATTTT	CASSRGNQPQHF	NA	TRBJ1-5	TRBV10-1	NA
TGTGCCAGCGCGACAGGGATCAATGAGCAGTTCTTC	CASATGINEQFF	many	TRBJ2-1	TRBV6-2/TRBV6-3	TRBD1
TGTGCCAGCAGTAATAGACAGGGGTTTGGTGAGAATCAGCCCCAGCATTTT	CASSNRQGFGENQPQHF	medium-sized	TRBJ1-5	TRBV6-2/TRBV6-3	TRBD1
TGTGCCAGCAGCTCCAAGGACAGGGTCCACGAGCAGTACTTC	CASSSKDRVHEQYF	many	TRBJ2-7	TRBV7-3	TRBD1
TGTGCCAGCGCCATCTGGGGGCTGACCGTGAACACTGAAGCTCTCTTT	CASAIWGLTVNTEALF	many	TRBJ1-1	TRBV18	NA
TGTGCCAGCAGTGGGATTGGTGGGGTTAGGGATCACGAGCAGTACTTC	CASSGIGGVRDHEQYF	many	TRBJ2-7	TRBV25-1	NA
TGCAGTGCTAGACTTAGCACAGATACGCAGTATTTT	CSARLSTDTQYF	many	TRBJ2-3	TRBV20-1	NA
TGCGCCAGCAGCCAATGGGTTGTCCAGACCCACTATGGCTACACCTTC	CASSQWVVQTHYGYTF	many	TRBJ1-2	TRBV4-1	NA
TGCGCCAGCAGCTTGGGACAGGGGCGGTATGGCTACACCTTC	CASSLGQGRYGYTF	NA	TRBJ1-2	TRBV5-1	TRBD1
TGTGCCAGTAGTAGAATAGCGGGAGAGGGCACAGATACGCAGTATTTT	CASSRIAGEGTDTQYF	many	TRBJ2-3	TRBV19	TRBD2
TGTGCCAGCAGCTTAGCGCGAGGGGCGGATGGAAACACCATATATTTT	CASSLARGADGNTIYF	many	TRBJ1-3	TRBV7-2	NA
TGTGCCAGCAGCCAAACGTTTCTGAACACTGAAGCTTTCTTT	CASSQTFLNTEAFF	many	TRBJ1-1	TRBV13	NA
TGTGCCAGCAGCCACGGCTCGGGCGGGAATTCACCCCTCCACTTT	CASSHGSGGNSPLHF	many	TRBJ1-6	TRBV14	NA
TGTGCCAGCAGTTTATCCGGGGGACTAGTCCGCGAGCAGTACTTC	CASSLSGGLVREQYF	many	TRBJ2-7	TRBV27	TRBD2
TGTGCCAGCAGTTACAGTAGCAATCATTCCCAGCATTTT	CASSYSSNHSQHF	NA	TRBJ1-5	TRBV6-2/TRBV6-3	NA
TGTGCCAGCAGTCCGGGACCGCGCACAGATACGCAGTATTTT	CASSPGPRTDTQYF	many	TRBJ2-3	TRBV6-1	NA
TGTGCCAGCAGTCCCCAAAGGCTGGAGGGGGAGCAGTACTTC	CASSPQRLEGEQYF	medium-sized	TRBJ2-7	TRBV6-1	NA
TGTGCTAGCAGCTCAGGGGCGGAAGAGACCCAGTACTTC	CASSSGAEETQYF	many	TRBJ2-5	TRBV7-7	NA
TGTGCCAGCAGCCCATGGGGTGGGGTCGGAGACTATGGCTACACCTTC	CASSPWGGVGDYGYTF	NA	TRBJ1-2	TRBV5-4	NA
TGTGCCAGCAGCTTAAATGGCGGAGGCGCCTACAATGAGCAGTTCTTC	CASSLNGGGAYNEQFF	many	TRBJ2-1	TRBV7-3	NA
TGCAGTGCTATACGGGAGACAGGTTCGAACACTGAAGCTTTCTTT	CSAIRETGSNTEAFF	many	TRBJ1-1	TRBV20-1	NA
TGTGCCAGCAGCGCCGGTACGATAGCTAACTATGGCTACACCTTC	CASSAGTIANYGYTF	many	TRBJ1-2	TRBV9	NA
TGTGCCAGCAGCGCGGACTCTAGCGGGGGATACAATGAGCAGTTCTTC	CASSADSSGGYNEQFF	many	TRBJ2-1	TRBV9	TRBD2
TGTGCCAGCAGGCGGGGGGGGGATGGGGCTGAAGCTTTCTTT	CASRRGGDGAEAFF	few	TRBJ1-1	TRBV6-1	NA
TGCAGTGCTAGAGATGGGGGGGCCAGCAATCAGCCCCAGCATTTT	CSARDGGASNQPQHF	many	TRBJ1-5	TRBV20-1	NA
TGTGCCAGCAGCGTTAGGGGGACTAGCTCCTACGAGCAGTACTTC	CASSVRGTSSYEQYF	NA	TRBJ2-7	TRBV11-2	TRBD2
TGTGTCAGCAGTGAAGGACAGGGAAGCACAGATACGCATTATTTT	CVSSEGQGSTDTHYF	NA	TRBJ2-3	TRBV6-1	TRBD1
TGTGCCAGCAGTTTACCCGGGACAGGGCCCTACAATGAGCAGTTCTTC	CASSLPGTGPYNEQFF	many	TRBJ2-1	TRBV27	TRBD1
TGTGCCAGCAGGGGGACATCCCAGGGCGGGGAGCTGTTTTTT	CASRGTSQGGELFF	many	TRBJ2-2	TRBV12-3/TRBV12-4	NA
TGCAGTGCTAGAGATGGACGGGTCCATACAGAGACCCAGTACTTC	CSARDGRVHTETQYF	many	TRBJ2-5	TRBV20-1	NA
TGTGCCAGCAGCAAGGGACTAGCCGGGGAGCTGTTTTTT	CASSKGLAGELFF	many	TRBJ2-2	TRBV7-2	TRBD2